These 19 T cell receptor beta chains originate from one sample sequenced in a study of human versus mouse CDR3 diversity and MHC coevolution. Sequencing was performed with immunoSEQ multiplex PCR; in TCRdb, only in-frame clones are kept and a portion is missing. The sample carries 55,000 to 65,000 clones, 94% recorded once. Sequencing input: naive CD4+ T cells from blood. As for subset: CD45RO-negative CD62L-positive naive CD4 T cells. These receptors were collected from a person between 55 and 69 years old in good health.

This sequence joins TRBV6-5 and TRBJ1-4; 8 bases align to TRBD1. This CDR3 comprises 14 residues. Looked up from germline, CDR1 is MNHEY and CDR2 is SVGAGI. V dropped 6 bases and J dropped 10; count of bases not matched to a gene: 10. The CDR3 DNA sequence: TGTGCCAGCAGCCCCGGACAGGGCACAGGAAAACTGTTTTTT. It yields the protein CASSPGQGTGKLFF.

The CDR3 nucleotides read TGCGCCAGGCCGGGACAAAGATGGGATGGCTACACCTTC. Its protein is CARPGQRWDGYTF. The V gene is TRBV10-1, the J gene TRBJ1-2; perhaps TRBD1 as D (6 bases). The V gene lost 9 bases and the J gene lost 6 bases, with 17 bases spanning the gap. Germline CDR1 is WNHNN and CDR2 is SYGVQD (reference sequence). The CDR3 consists of 13 residues.

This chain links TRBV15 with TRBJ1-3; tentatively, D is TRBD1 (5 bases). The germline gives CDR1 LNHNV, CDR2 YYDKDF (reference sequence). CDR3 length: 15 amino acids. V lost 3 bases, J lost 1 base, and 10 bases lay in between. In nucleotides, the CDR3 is TGTGCCACCAGCAGTGGGGGGAGGTCTGGAAACACCATATATTTT. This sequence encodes CATSSGGRSGNTIYF.

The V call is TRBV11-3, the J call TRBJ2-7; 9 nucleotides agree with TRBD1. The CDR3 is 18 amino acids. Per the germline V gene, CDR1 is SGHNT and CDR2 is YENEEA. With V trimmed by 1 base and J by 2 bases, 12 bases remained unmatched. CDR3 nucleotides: TGTGCCAGCAGCTTAGGTACCCCGGGACAGGGAGTAGCCTACGAGCAGTACTTC. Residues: CASSLGTPGQGVAYEQYF.

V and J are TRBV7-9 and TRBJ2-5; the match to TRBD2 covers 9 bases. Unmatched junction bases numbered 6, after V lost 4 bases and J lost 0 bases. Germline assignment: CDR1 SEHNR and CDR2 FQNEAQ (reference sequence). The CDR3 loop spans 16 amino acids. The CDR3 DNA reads TGTGCCAGCAGCTCCGGACTAGCGCACAACCAAGAGACCCAGTACTTC. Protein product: CASSSGLAHNQETQYF.

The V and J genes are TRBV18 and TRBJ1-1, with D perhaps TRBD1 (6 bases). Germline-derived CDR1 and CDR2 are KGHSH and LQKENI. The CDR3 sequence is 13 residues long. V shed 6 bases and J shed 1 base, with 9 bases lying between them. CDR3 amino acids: CASSLDRNTEAFF. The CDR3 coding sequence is TGTGCCAGCTCGCTGGACAGGAACACTGAAGCTTTCTTT.

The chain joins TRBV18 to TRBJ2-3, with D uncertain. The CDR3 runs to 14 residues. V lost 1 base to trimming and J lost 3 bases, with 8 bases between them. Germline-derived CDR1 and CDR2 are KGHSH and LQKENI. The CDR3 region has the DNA TGTGCCAGCTCACCACTCGTGTCGACAGATACGCAGTATTTT. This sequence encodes CASSPLVSTDTQYF. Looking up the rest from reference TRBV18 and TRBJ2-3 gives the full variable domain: NAGVMQNPRHLVRRRGQEARLRCSPMKGHSHVYWYRQLPEEGLKFMVYLQKENIIDESGMPKERFSAEFPKEGPSILRIQQVVRGDSAAYFCASSPLVSTDTQYFGPGTRLTVL.

The CDR3 DNA reads as TGTGCCAGCAGTTACTCGCCAGGGATCGAGCAGTACTTC. Residues: CASSYSPGIEQYF. The V call is TRBV6-5, the J call TRBJ2-5; D might be TRBD1 (5 bases). The J call may not be correct, given that the DNA end is closer to TRBJ2-7. The CDR3 sequence is 13 residues long. Germline assignment: CDR1 MNHEY and CDR2 SVGAGI.

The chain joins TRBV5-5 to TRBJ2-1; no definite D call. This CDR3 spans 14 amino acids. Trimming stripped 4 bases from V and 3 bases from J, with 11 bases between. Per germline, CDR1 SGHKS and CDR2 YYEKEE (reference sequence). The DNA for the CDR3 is TGTGCCAGCAGCCCGCGTGTCGGCTACAATGAGCAGTTCTTC. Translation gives CASSPRVGYNEQFF.

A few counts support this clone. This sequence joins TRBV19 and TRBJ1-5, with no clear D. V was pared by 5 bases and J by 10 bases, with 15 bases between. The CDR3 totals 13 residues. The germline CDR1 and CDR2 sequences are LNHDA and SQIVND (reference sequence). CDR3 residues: CASSLEGGKPQHF. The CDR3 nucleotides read TGTGCCAGTAGTCTTGAGGGTGGGAAACCCCAGCATTTT.

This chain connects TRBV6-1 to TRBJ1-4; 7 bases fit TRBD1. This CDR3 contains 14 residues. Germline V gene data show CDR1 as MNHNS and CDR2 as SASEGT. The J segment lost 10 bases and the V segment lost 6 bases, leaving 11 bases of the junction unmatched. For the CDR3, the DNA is TGTGCCAGCAGGGATGACAGGGAACGAGCAAAACTGTTTTTT. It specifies CASRDDRERAKLFF.

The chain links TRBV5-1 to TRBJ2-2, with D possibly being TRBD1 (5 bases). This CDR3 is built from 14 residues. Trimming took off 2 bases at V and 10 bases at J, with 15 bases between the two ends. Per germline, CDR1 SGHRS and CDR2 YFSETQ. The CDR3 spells CASSFQGRLEELFF. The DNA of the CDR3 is TGCGCCAGCAGCTTTCAGGGTAGATTAGAGGAGCTGTTTTTT.

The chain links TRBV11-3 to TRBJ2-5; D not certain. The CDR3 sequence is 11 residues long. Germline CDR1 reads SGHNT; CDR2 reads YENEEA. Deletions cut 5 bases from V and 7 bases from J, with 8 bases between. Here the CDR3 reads CASSREMTQYF. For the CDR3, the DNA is TGTGCCAGCAGCCGAGAGATGACCCAGTACTTC.

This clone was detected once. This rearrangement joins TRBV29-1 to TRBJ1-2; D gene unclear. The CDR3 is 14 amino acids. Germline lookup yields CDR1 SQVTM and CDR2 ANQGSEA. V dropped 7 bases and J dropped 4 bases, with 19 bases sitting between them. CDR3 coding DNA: TGCAGCGCCTCTCCAAAATCCGGTGCCTATGGCTACACCTTC. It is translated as CSASPKSGAYGYTF. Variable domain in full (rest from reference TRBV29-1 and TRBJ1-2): SAVISQKPSRDICQRGTSLTIQCQVDSQVTMMFWYRQQPGQSLTLIATANQGSEATYESGFVIDKFPISRPNLTFSTLTVSNMSPEDSSIYLCSASPKSGAYGYTFGSGTRLTVV.

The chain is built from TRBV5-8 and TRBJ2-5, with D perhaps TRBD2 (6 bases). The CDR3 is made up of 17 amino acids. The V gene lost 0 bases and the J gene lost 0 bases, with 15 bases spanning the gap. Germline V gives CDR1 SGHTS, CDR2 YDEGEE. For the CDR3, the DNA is TGTGCCAGCAGCTTGGGGAGGGGAACTCAAAACCAAGAGACCCAGTACTTC. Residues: CASSLGRGTQNQETQYF.

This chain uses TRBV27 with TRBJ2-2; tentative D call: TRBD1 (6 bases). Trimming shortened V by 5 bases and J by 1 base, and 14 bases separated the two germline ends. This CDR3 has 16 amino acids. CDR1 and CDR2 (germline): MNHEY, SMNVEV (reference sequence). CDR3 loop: CASSTLDRRNTGELFF. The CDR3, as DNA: TGTGCCAGCAGTACTCTTGACAGGCGGAACACCGGGGAGCTGTTTTTT.

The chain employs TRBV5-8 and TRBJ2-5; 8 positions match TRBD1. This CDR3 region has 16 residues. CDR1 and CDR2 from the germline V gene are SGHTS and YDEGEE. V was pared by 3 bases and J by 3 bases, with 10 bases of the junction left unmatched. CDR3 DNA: TGTGCCAGCAGCTCCCCCAAAGGGACAGGAGAAGAGACCCAGTACTTC. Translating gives CASSSPKGTGEETQYF.

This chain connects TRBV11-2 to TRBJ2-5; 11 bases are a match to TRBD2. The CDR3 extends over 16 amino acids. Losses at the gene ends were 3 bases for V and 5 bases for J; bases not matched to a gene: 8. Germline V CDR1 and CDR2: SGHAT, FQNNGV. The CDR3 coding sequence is TGTGCCAGCAGCTTCGATAGCGGGAGGGCCTGGGAGACCCAGTACTTC. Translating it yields CASSFDSGRAWETQYF.

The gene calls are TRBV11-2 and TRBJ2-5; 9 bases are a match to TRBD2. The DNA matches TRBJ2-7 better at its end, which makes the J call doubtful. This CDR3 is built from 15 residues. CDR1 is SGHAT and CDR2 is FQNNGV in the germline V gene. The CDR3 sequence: CASSLVGGRVDEQYF. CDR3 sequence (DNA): TGTGCCAGCAGCTTAGTGGGCGGGAGGGTTGACGAGCAGTACTTC.